The next 5 T cell receptor beta chains were all read from a single sample in a study of blood T cell repertoires in COVID-19. The method was immunoSEQ multiplex PCR; TCRdb's version includes in-frame clones alone and lacks a portion of them. The sample yields hundreds of thousands of clones, around 89% seen once. Sequenced sample: peripheral blood. These receptors all come from a woman in her twenties or thirties with COVID-19, enrolled during active disease.

The chain combines TRBV5-1 with TRBJ2-2; 8 bases line up with TRBD2. Germline V gives CDR1 SGHRS, CDR2 YFSETQ. This CDR3 comprises 18 residues. With 0 bases clipped from V and 4 bases from J, the junction kept 11 bases outside the gene matches. The CDR3 here is CASSLESVGRATTGELFF. Written as DNA, the CDR3 is TGCGCCAGCAGCTTGGAATCCGTCGGGAGGGCCACCACCGGGGAGCTGTTTTTT. Drawing the rest from reference TRBV5-1 and TRBJ2-2, the complete variable domain is KAGVTQTPRYLIKTRGQQVTLSCSPISGHRSVSWYQQTPGQGLQFLFEYFSETQRNKGNFPGRFSGRQFSNSRSEMNVSTLELGDSALYLCASSLESVGRATTGELFFGEGSRLTVL.

J is TRBJ1-5 and V is TRBV5-6; D may be TRBD1 (6 bases). Trimming stripped 4 bases from V and 2 bases from J, with 16 bases between. Germline loops: CDR1 SGHDT, CDR2 YYEEEE. This CDR3 spans 16 amino acids. CDR3 DNA sequence: TGTGCCAGCAGCGTCGCAGGGGTTCCGGGCAATCAGCCCCAGCATTTT. Amino acid sequence: CASSVAGVPGNQPQHF.

The chain is built from TRBV6-5 and TRBJ2-5; 12 bases are a match to TRBD1. Germline values: CDR1 MNHEY, CDR2 SVGAGI. V lost 5 bases to trimming and J lost 5 bases; unmatched junction nucleotides: 6. The CDR3 has 15 residues. The DNA of the CDR3 is TGTGCCAGCAGTCGCGGGACAGGGGGCCGGGAGACCCAGTACTTC. This gives the protein CASSRGTGGRETQYF.

This clone has a handful of counts. The chain links TRBV5-1 to TRBJ2-2; D is possibly TRBD1 (6 bases). The CDR3 has 15 amino acids. The germline CDR1 and CDR2 sequences are SGHRS and YFSETQ. The V end lost 0 bases, the J end lost 6 bases, and 12 bases lay between the germline ends. The CDR3 here is CASSLDRVGSGELFF. The CDR3 region has the DNA TGCGCCAGCAGCTTGGACAGGGTAGGATCCGGGGAGCTGTTTTTT.

The rearrangement joins TRBV4-3 to TRBJ1-2; no definite D call. V lost 0 bases and J 5 bases, leaving 16 bases between the germline ends. Germline V lookup: CDR1 LGHNA, CDR2 YSLEER. This CDR3 has 16 amino acids. The CDR3 DNA sequence: TGCGCCAGCAGCCAAGATGGCCTGGGAGTAGGATATGGCTACACCTTC. Amino acid sequence: CASSQDGLGVGYGYTF.